This TCR beta chain was observed in a study of blood T cell repertoires in COVID-19. Study as a whole: From the United States, Italy and Spain came samples of acute and convalescent COVID-19. T cells, B-cell-depleted T cells, or PBMCs supplied cDNA or gDNA.

This clone was observed a few times. This CDR3 is 17 amino acids long. CDR1 is MNHEY, CDR2 SVGEGT, per germline. Trimming removed 5 bases from V and 4 bases from J, with 24 bases in between. Authors' methods: Amplification with reference gene primers provided the estimates of nucleated cell counts. The method was immunoSEQ multiplex PCR; TCRdb's version includes in-frame clones alone and lacks a portion of them. V and J calls and clone size are given by that table; D and trimming were obtained from the DNA. Among under 100,000 clones listed, around 88% were seen once. The TCR comes from a man aged 25 to 40 with acute or convalescent COVID-19. Material: peripheral blood. The V call is TRBV6-2 or TRBV6-3, the J call TRBJ2-7; D possibly corresponds to TRBD2 (6 bases). In nucleotides, the CDR3 is TGTGCCAGCAGTCGCTATACCGGGGCACCCCGGGGGTACGAGCAGTACTTC. Translating gives CASSRYTGAPRGYEQYF.